Detailed here is one TCR beta chain. These data belong to a study of blood T cell repertoires in COVID-19. The wider study: Sample material is recorded as cDNA or gDNA derived from T cells, B-cell-depleted T cells, or PBMCs.

V shed 6 bases and J 0 bases; nucleotides not matched to a gene: 10. Germline CDR1 and CDR2: MDHEN and SYDVKM. The CDR3 contains 16 residues. Participants spanned ages roughly 18 to 90 years and resided in about 24 US areas. Cohorts were determined from participant-reported clinical history. Per the original methods: Reference gene primers were amplified, and this amplification served to estimate nucleated cell counts. The method was immunoSEQ multiplex PCR; TCRdb's version includes in-frame clones alone and lacks a portion of them. Clone size and the V and J calls come from that table; the DNA yielded D and trimming. In the table there are 280,000 or so clones, around 89% of which are singletons.

The J gene is TRBJ1-2, the V gene TRBV28; 7 bases fit TRBD1. What was sequenced was PBMCs or T cells enriched from blood (not recorded which). The TCR was taken from a woman aged 18-29 years with acute COVID-19. The CDR3 bases are TGTGCCAGCAGCAACCTAACAGGGGCCGCTAACTATGGCTACACCTTC. Its protein product is CASSNLTGAANYGYTF.